Following are 3 T cell receptor beta chains from one sample sequenced in a study of blood T cell repertoires in COVID-19 (dated by TCRdb to about 2020). Library generation was performed with the immunoSEQ multiplex PCR assay. Drawn from immuneACCESS, this table holds only the in-frame rearrangements with V and J called that TCRdb kept. Clones are partly lost; checked studies trace under half to an unresolved V gene and leave the rest unexplained. The sample records about 200,000 clones, roughly 84% of which are singletons. About 10% of the sample is in the top ten clones. Sequencing was carried out using peripheral blood. The source of these receptors is a man aged 45-60 years with active or convalescent COVID-19.

J is TRBJ1-2 and V is TRBV7-9; 7 bases fit TRBD1. The CDR3 spans 14 residues. Losses at the gene ends were 2 bases for V and 4 bases for J; bases not matched to a gene: 4. Germline CDR1 is SEHNR and CDR2 is FQNEAQ (reference sequence). The CDR3 bases are TGTGCCAGCAGCTTAACAGGGGCGACCTATGGCTACACCTTC. Its translation: CASSLTGATYGYTF.

The chain carries TRBV5-1 and TRBJ1-2; 9 bases are a match to TRBD1. V was clipped by 2 bases and J by 1 base; unmatched bases: 9. The CDR3 sequence is 17 residues long. The germline V gene has CDR1 SGHRS and CDR2 YFSETQ. As DNA, the CDR3 is TGCGCCAGCAGCTTATCACTAACGGGACAGGGTAACTATGGCTACACCTTC. As protein: CASSLSLTGQGNYGYTF.

The chain is built from TRBV6-5 and TRBJ2-1; TRBD1 aligns across 11 bases. Germline-derived CDR1 and CDR2 are MNHEY and SVGAGI. The CDR3 has 15 amino acids. V was clipped by 4 bases and J by 4 bases; unmatched bases: 3. The CDR3 region is CASSSGTGGYNEQFF. The CDR3 nucleotides are TGTGCCAGCAGTTCCGGGACAGGGGGTTACAATGAGCAGTTCTTC.